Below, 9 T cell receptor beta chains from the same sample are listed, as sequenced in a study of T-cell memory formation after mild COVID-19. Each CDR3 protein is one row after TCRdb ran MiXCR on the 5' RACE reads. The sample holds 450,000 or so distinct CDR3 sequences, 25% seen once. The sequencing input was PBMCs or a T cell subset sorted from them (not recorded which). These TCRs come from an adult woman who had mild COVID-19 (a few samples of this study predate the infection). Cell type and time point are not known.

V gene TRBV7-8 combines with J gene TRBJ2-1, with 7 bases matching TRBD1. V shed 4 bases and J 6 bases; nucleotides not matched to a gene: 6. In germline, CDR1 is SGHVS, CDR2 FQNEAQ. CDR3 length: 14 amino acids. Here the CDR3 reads CASSSDRFSNEQFF. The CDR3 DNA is TGTGCCAGCAGCTCGGACAGGTTTTCCAATGAGCAGTTCTTC.

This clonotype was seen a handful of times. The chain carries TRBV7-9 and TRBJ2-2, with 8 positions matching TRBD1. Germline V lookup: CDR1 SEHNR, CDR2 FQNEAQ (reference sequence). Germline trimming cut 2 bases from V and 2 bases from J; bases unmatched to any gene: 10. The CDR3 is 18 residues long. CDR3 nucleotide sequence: TGTGCCAGCAGCTTAAGGTCAGGGGGCAACTTAAACACCGGGGAGCTGTTTTTT. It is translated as CASSLRSGGNLNTGELFF.

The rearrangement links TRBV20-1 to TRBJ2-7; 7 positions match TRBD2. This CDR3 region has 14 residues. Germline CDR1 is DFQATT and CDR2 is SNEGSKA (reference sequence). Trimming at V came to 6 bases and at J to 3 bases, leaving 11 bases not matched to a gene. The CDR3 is CSAKRASGNYEQYF. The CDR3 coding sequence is TGCAGTGCGAAGAGGGCTAGCGGAAACTACGAGCAGTACTTC.

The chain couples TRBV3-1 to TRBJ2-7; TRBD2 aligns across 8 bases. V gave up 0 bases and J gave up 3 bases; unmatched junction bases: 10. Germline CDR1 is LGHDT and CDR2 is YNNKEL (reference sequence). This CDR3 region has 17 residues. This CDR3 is CASSQDPTGTRSYEQYF. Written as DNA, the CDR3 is TGTGCCAGCAGCCAAGACCCTACCGGGACTAGGAGCTACGAGCAGTACTTC.

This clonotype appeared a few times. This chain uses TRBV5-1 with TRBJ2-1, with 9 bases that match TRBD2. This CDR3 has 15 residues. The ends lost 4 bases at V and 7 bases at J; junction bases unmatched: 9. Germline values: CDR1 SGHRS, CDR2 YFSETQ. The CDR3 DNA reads TGCGCCAGCAGCCCTGCCGGGACTAGCTTAAATGAGCAGTTCTTC. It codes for CASSPAGTSLNEQFF.

CDR3 amino acids: CASSLKGGRLYNEQFF. In nucleotides, the CDR3 is TGTGCCAGCAGTTTAAAAGGCGGGAGGCTTTACAATGAGCAGTTCTTC. The chain is built from TRBV12-3 or TRBV12-4 and TRBJ2-1; 8 bases are a match to TRBD2. This CDR3 has 16 amino acids. V lost 2 bases and J lost 4; bases outside the gene matches: 7.

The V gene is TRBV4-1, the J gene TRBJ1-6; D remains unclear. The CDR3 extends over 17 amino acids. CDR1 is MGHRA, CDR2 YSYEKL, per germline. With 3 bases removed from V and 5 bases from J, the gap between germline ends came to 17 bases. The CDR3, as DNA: TGCGCCAGCAGCCAGCTCCCGCCGGGCCATGATAATTCACCCCTCCACTTT. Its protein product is CASSQLPPGHDNSPLHF.

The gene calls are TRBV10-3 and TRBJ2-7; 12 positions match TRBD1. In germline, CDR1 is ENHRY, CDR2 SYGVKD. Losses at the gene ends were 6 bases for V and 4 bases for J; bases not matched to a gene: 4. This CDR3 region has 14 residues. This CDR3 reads CAIRGQGAGYEQYF. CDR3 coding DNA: TGTGCCATCAGGGGACAGGGGGCGGGGTACGAGCAGTACTTC.

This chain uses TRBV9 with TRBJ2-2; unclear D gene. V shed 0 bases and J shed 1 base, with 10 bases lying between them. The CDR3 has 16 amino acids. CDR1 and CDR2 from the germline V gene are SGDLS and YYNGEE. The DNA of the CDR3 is TGTGCCAGCAGCGTAGATCCCACCCGGAACACCGGGGAGCTGTTTTTT. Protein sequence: CASSVDPTRNTGELFF.